What follows are 14 T cell receptor beta chains derived from one specimen sequenced in a study of blood T cells in healthy people across ages. A second PCR of roughly 7 to 11 cycles used a sample-barcoded 5' primer and a J-beta primer mix. TCRdb reprocessed the 5' RACE reads via MiXCR and lists one record per CDR3 protein. The sample carries almost 800,000 distinct CDR3 sequences, about three fifths recorded once. Sequenced material: blood. The receptor set was obtained from a man younger than 40 in good health.

This clonotype was seen more than once but under ten times. The V and J genes are TRBV20-1 and TRBJ1-1; TRBD1 might be the D (6 bases). The CDR3 covers 12 residues. V was pared by 4 bases and J by 6 bases, with 12 bases between. Germline V gene data show CDR1 as DFQATT and CDR2 as SNEGSKA (reference sequence). CDR3: CSANKQGPEAFF. CDR3 DNA sequence: TGCAGTGCTAATAAACAGGGCCCTGAAGCTTTCTTT.

The sample holds a few counts of this clonotype. V gene TRBV15 combines with J gene TRBJ2-5; D is perhaps TRBD1 (6 bases). Trimming took off 4 bases at V and 1 base at J, with 16 bases between the two ends. This CDR3 spans 16 amino acids. CDR1 and CDR2 from the germline V gene are LNHNV and YYDKDF (reference sequence). The CDR3 coding sequence is TGTGCCACCAGCATAGGGGGTACGGCTACCCAAGAGACCCAGTACTTC. Translation: CATSIGGTATQETQYF.

The V and J genes are TRBV7-2 and TRBJ2-5, with 13 positions matching TRBD2. In germline, CDR1 is SGHTA, CDR2 FQGNSA. Trimming cost V 2 bases and J 6 bases; bases outside gene matches: 6. The CDR3 loop spans 16 amino acids. The CDR3 DNA sequence: TGTGCCAGCAGCTTACTGACTAGCGGGGGGCCCAAGACCCAGTACTTC. It encodes CASSLLTSGGPKTQYF.

V is TRBV7-2 and J is TRBJ2-3; no definite D call. This CDR3 is built from 15 residues. Germline V gene lookup returns CDR1 SGHTA and CDR2 FQGNSA. Trimming left V 5 bases short and J 1 base short, with 13 bases between. The CDR3 is CASSIDRTRTDTQYF. The CDR3 region has the DNA TGTGCCAGCAGCATAGATAGGACCCGCACAGATACGCAGTATTTT.

V is TRBV28 and J is TRBJ1-4; no reliable D call. The V gene lost 5 bases and the J gene lost 4 bases, with 8 bases spanning the gap. The CDR3 contains 13 residues. The germline CDR1 and CDR2 sequences are MDHEN and SYDVKM. CDR3 sequence reads: CASSESINEKLFF. The CDR3 coding sequence is TGTGCCAGCAGTGAATCGATTAATGAAAAACTGTTTTTT. Looking up the rest from reference TRBV28 and TRBJ1-4 gives the full variable domain: DVKVTQSSRYLVKRTGEKVFLECVQDMDHENMFWYRQDPGLGLRLIYFSYDVKMKEKGDIPEGYSVSREKKERFSLILESASTNQTSMYLCASSESINEKLFFGSGTQLSVL.

This clonotype was detected only once. The chain combines TRBV21-1 with TRBJ1-2; the DNA was not used to check the table's D call, TRBD1. TRBV21-1 is a recognized pseudogene. CDR3 size: 15 residues. In DNA, the CDR3 is TGTGCCAGCAGCAAAGTGCGGGGGCGCAACTATGGCTACACCTTC. Protein: CASSKVRGRNYGYTF.

The chain carries TRBV30 and TRBJ1-2; 7 bases are a match to TRBD1. Germline CDR1 and CDR2: GTSNPN and SVGIG (reference sequence). The V and J ends lost 1 base and 8 bases, in that order; junction bases with no gene match: 7. The CDR3 is 13 amino acids. CDR3 DNA sequence: TGTGCCTGGAGTGCCTTCAGGGGGTACGGCTACACCTTC. Its translation is CAWSAFRGYGYTF.

The table lists this clonotype with a few counts. The chain couples TRBV3-1 to TRBJ2-4; D call uncertain. Trimming cost V 0 bases and J 9 bases, with 15 bases left between them. This CDR3 is built from 15 residues. Germline CDR1 and CDR2: LGHDT and YNNKEL (reference sequence). CDR3 in DNA: TGTGCCAGCAGCCAAGATGGGCCCTCATCGGCCATTCAGTACTTC. It encodes CASSQDGPSSAIQYF.

The chain joins TRBV2 to TRBJ2-5, with 7 bases identical to TRBD1. The CDR3 has 15 amino acids. Germline CDR1 reads SNHLY; CDR2 reads FYNNEI. Unmatched junction bases numbered 8, after V lost 6 bases and J lost 1 base. CDR3 sequence (DNA): TGTGCCAGCAGAGCAGACAGGGCGATCCAAGAGACCCAGTACTTC. Its translation: CASRADRAIQETQYF.

J is TRBJ1-4 and V is TRBV15; D call uncertain. This CDR3 contains 16 residues. CDR1 and CDR2 from the germline V gene are LNHNV and YYDKDF (reference sequence). Deletions cut 0 bases from V and 4 bases from J, with 12 bases between. Here the CDR3 reads CATSRDPVSLNEKLFF. The CDR3 DNA reads TGTGCCACCAGCAGAGATCCGGTCAGCCTTAATGAAAAACTGTTTTTT. Filled out from reference TRBV15 and TRBJ1-4, the complete variable domain reads DAMVIQNPRYQVTQFGKPVTLSCSQTLNHNVMYWYQQKSSQAPKLLFHYYDKDFNNEADTPDNFQSRRPNTSFCFLDIRSPGLGDTAMYLCATSRDPVSLNEKLFFGSGTQLSVL.

The chain combines TRBV5-1 with TRBJ1-4; D unclear. V lost 6 bases and J 8 bases, leaving 17 bases between the germline ends. The CDR3 covers 14 residues. From germline, CDR1 is SGHRS and CDR2 YFSETQ. The CDR3 sequence is CASKEDGRSEKLFF. In DNA form, the CDR3 reads TGCGCCAGCAAGGAAGACGGCCGATCCGAAAAACTGTTTTTT.

The V call is TRBV20-1, the J call TRBJ2-3; a possible D gene is TRBD2 (6 bases). Trimming stripped 3 bases from V and 0 bases from J, with 10 bases between. The germline gives CDR1 DFQATT, CDR2 SNEGSKA (reference sequence). The CDR3 is made up of 14 amino acids. The CDR3 sequence is CSARGSGSTDTQYF. The CDR3 nucleotides read TGCAGTGCTAGGGGTAGCGGTAGCACAGATACGCAGTATTTT.

The chain combines TRBV11-2 with TRBJ2-4; D is unresolved. The CDR3 contains 15 residues. V shed 0 bases and J shed 1 base, with 7 bases lying between them. Looked up from germline, CDR1 is SGHAT and CDR2 is FQNNGV. CDR3 region: CASSLDFMAKNIQYF. In nucleotides, the CDR3 is TGTGCCAGCAGCTTAGATTTCATGGCCAAAAACATTCAGTACTTC. The full variable domain, with the rest looked up from reference TRBV11-2 and TRBJ2-4, is EAGVAQSPRYKIIEKRQSVAFWCNPISGHATLYWYQQILGQGPKLLIQFQNNGVVDDSQLPKDRFSAERLKGVDSTLKIQPAKLEDSAVYLCASSLDFMAKNIQYFGAGTRLSVL.

The CDR3 spells CASSQDWGIQYGGYTF. In DNA, the CDR3 is TGCGCCAGCAGCCAAGATTGGGGAATTCAATATGGTGGCTACACCTTC. This sequence joins TRBV4-3 and TRBJ1-2; no reliable D call. V lost 0 bases, J lost 7 bases, and 18 bases lay in between. CDR1 and CDR2 (germline): LGHNA, YSLEER. CDR3 length: 16 residues.